One sample yielded the 20 T cell receptor beta chains listed below, sequenced in a study of human T cells and chemical hapten exposure. From the RACE reads, TCRdb called clonotypes with MiXCR, one entry per CDR3 protein. The table lists about 80,000 distinct CDR3 sequences, about 6.8% of them singletons. Noted time point: patch test 1, 2 weeks after DPC sensitization. Treatment defined: therapeutic diphenylcyclopropenone sensitization with weekly scalp DPC. The specimen was whole blood, collected in connection with sensitization to the hapten diphenylcyclopropenone (DPC). All receptors come from a woman aged 25-40 years with alopecia areata. Some clones in this sample may be carry-over from other donors' samples.

This clonotype was observed many times. The chain employs TRBV6-5 and TRBJ1-3; the D gene is possibly TRBD1 (6 bases). CDR1 is MNHEY, CDR2 SVGAGI, per germline. The CDR3 has 16 amino acids. Deletions cut 4 bases from V and 6 bases from J, with 19 bases between. CDR3 amino acids: CASSFYLTGALNTIYF. CDR3 nucleotides: TGTGCCAGCAGTTTCTACCTGACAGGAGCGCTAAACACCATATATTTT.

This chain uses TRBV5-1 with TRBJ1-1; D is undetermined. Germline V lookup: CDR1 SGHRS, CDR2 YFSETQ. V was cut by 1 base and J by 1 base, with 11 bases left in between. This CDR3 region has 15 residues. The CDR3 reads CASSLLGNWNTEAFF. DNA of the CDR3: TGCGCCAGCAGCTTGCTTGGCAATTGGAACACTGAAGCTTTCTTT.

This chain connects TRBV12-3 or TRBV12-4 to TRBJ2-1; TRBD2 agrees at 7 bases. Losses at the gene ends were 8 bases for V and 10 bases for J; bases not matched to a gene: 11. This CDR3 is 13 amino acids long. Written as DNA, the CDR3 is TGTGCCAGCCGCTCTGGGGAGGGCGGGGAGCAGTTCTTC. It is translated as CASRSGEGGEQFF.

This clonotype showed up just a few times. V and J are TRBV5-1 and TRBJ1-2; D uncertain. Germline V CDR1 and CDR2: SGHRS, YFSETQ. V was pared by 0 bases and J by 4 bases, with 13 bases between. The CDR3 consists of 15 residues. The DNA for the CDR3 is TGCGCCAGCAGCTTGGAGGGCGAAAAGGGCTATGGCTACACCTTC. Amino acids: CASSLEGEKGYGYTF.

This clonotype was seen ten or more times. This chain links TRBV6-6 with TRBJ1-5, with 9 bases that match TRBD1. Germline V CDR1 and CDR2: MNHNY, SVGAGI (reference sequence). Trimming at V came to 2 bases and at J to 0 bases, leaving 14 bases not matched to a gene. CDR3 length: 20 residues. Here the CDR3 DNA reads TGTGCCAGCAGTTACCCAAGAACACAACAGGGGGCGCGTAGCAATCAGCCCCAGCATTTT. This gives the protein CASSYPRTQQGARSNQPQHF.

This clonotype was picked up many times. The chain recombines TRBV7-2 with TRBJ2-1, with 7 bases fitting TRBD1. After removal of 1 base from V and 5 bases from J, the junction contained 8 bases not matched to a gene. The CDR3 runs 16 residues. Germline V gene lookup returns CDR1 SGHTA and CDR2 FQGNSA. The CDR3: CASSLGWRQGHNEQFF. The CDR3 DNA follows: TGTGCCAGCAGCTTAGGTTGGCGACAGGGCCACAATGAGCAGTTCTTC.

The table lists this clonotype with a few counts. The V and J genes are TRBV5-1 and TRBJ2-2; TRBD1 aligns across 9 bases. The V gene end was trimmed by 0 bases and the J gene end by 0 bases; junction bases not matched to a gene: 12. Germline CDR1 is SGHRS and CDR2 is YFSETQ. The CDR3 extends over 20 amino acids. CDR3 nucleotide sequence: TGCGCCAGCAGCTTGGCCGAGGCGGGACAGGGCCCCACGAACACCGGGGAGCTGTTTTTT. Its protein product is CASSLAEAGQGPTNTGELFF.

This clonotype has a count of ten or more. The V call is TRBV20-1, the J call TRBJ2-5, with TRBD1 matching 7 bases. The CDR3 is 13 amino acids. J was trimmed by 2 bases and V by 4 bases; bases with no gene match: 4. Germline V gives CDR1 DFQATT, CDR2 SNEGSKA (reference sequence). CDR3 DNA: TGCAGTGCTAAGTTGACAGGGCAAGAGACCCAGTACTTC. It specifies CSAKLTGQETQYF.

This clonotype was seen many times. J is TRBJ2-2 and V is TRBV12-5; D is unclear. V lost 11 bases and J lost 7, with 5 bases in between. CDR1 and CDR2 from the germline V gene are LGHNT and FRNRAP. The length of the CDR3 is 9 residues. CDR3 in DNA: TGTGCTTTAAACGGGGAGCTGTTTTTT. Its protein product is CALNGELFF.

Many counts were recorded for this clonotype. The chain combines TRBV3-1 with TRBJ2-6; D is possibly TRBD2 (6 bases). The CDR3 has 16 residues. Trimming took off 5 bases at V and 2 bases at J, with 13 bases between the two ends. The germline CDR1 and CDR2 sequences are LGHDT and YNNKEL (reference sequence). DNA for the CDR3: TGTGCCAGCAGCTCCGGGGGAAGTACTGGGGCCAACGTCCTGACTTTC. Its protein is CASSSGGSTGANVLTF.

The table lists this clonotype with many counts. V gene TRBV6-5 combines with J gene TRBJ2-2; D call uncertain. This CDR3 spans 16 amino acids. Germline V lookup: CDR1 MNHEY, CDR2 SVGAGI. Trimming cost V 0 bases and J 3 bases, with 11 bases left between them. CDR3 loop: CASSYSIGLDTGELFF. In DNA, the CDR3 is TGTGCCAGCAGTTACTCGATAGGGTTGGACACCGGGGAGCTGTTTTTT.

This sequence joins TRBV2 and TRBJ2-5, with 7 bases lining up with TRBD1. The CDR3 sequence is 14 residues long. Germline V CDR1 and CDR2: SNHLY, FYNNEI. The J segment lost 5 bases and the V segment lost 1 base, leaving 4 bases of the junction unmatched. CDR3 in DNA: TGTGCCAGCAGTGAAGAAGGGACAGCCGAGACCCAGTACTTC. The encoded protein is CASSEEGTAETQYF. Using reference TRBV2 and TRBJ2-5 for the parts outside the CDR3, the full variable domain is EPEVTQTPSHQVTQMGQEVILRCVPISNHLYFYWYRQILGQKVEFLVSFYNNEISEKSEIFDDQFSVERPDGSNFTLKIRSTKLEDSAMYFCASSEEGTAETQYFGPGTRLLVL.

This clonotype was seen ten or more times. This chain connects TRBV29-1 to TRBJ2-3; D remains unclear. The length of the CDR3 is 13 residues. V lost 7 bases, J lost 1 base, and 12 bases lay in between. From germline, CDR1 is SQVTM and CDR2 ANQGSEA. CDR3 coding DNA: TGCAGCGCTGACGAAGGTGGCACAGATACGCAGTATTTT. It is translated as CSADEGGTDTQYF.

In its sample, this clonotype was seen many times. The rearrangement joins TRBV7-2 to TRBJ1-1, with D maybe TRBD1 (5 bases). Germline assignment: CDR1 SGHTA and CDR2 FQGNSA. This CDR3 has 12 residues. The V end lost 2 bases, the J end lost 8 bases, and 9 bases lay between the germline ends. This chain's CDR3 is CASSLQGLEAFF. CDR3 bases: TGTGCCAGCAGCTTACAGGGACTCGAAGCTTTCTTT.

This clonotype was counted many times. The chain recombines TRBV29-1 with TRBJ1-5; 7 positions match TRBD1. CDR1 is SQVTM, CDR2 ANQGSEA, per germline. The J segment lost 0 bases and the V segment lost 5 bases, leaving 4 bases of the junction unmatched. CDR3 length equals 14 residues. The CDR3 region is CSVQQGNSNQPQHF. The DNA for the CDR3 is TGCAGCGTTCAACAGGGGAATAGCAATCAGCCCCAGCATTTT.

The gene calls are TRBV12-3 or TRBV12-4 and TRBJ2-3, with 11 bases fitting TRBD2. CDR3 length: 17 amino acids. V gave up 2 bases and J gave up 4 bases; unmatched junction bases: 8. The CDR3 DNA sequence: TGTGCCAGCAGTTTAATGGGGACTAGCGGTCCTGCAGATACGCAGTATTTT. Translated, it gives CASSLMGTSGPADTQYF.

This clonotype was detected many times. This chain links TRBV5-1 with TRBJ2-2; TRBD2 aligns across 8 bases. The CDR3 sequence is 14 residues long. Unmatched junction bases numbered 3, after V lost 4 bases and J lost 4 bases. CDR1 and CDR2 (germline): SGHRS, YFSETQ. CDR3 nucleotide sequence: TGCGCCAGCAGCCATAGCGGGGTCACCGGGGAGCTGTTTTTT. The encoded protein is CASSHSGVTGELFF.

The CDR3 region is CASSRVVTGELFF. The DNA for the CDR3 is TGTGCCAGCAGTAGGGTAGTCACCGGGGAGCTGTTTTTT. The chain uses TRBV28 and TRBJ2-2, with unresolved D. The CDR3 totals 13 residues. Trimming shortened V by 5 bases and J by 4 bases, and 8 bases separated the two germline ends. The V gene's germline CDR1 is MDHEN and CDR2 SYDVKM.

As concerns this clonotype: A much larger clone differs by one base, so this may be a read error. V and J are TRBV12-3 or TRBV12-4 and TRBJ2-7; 10 bases map to TRBD1. The CDR3 covers 14 residues. After removal of 5 bases from V and 9 bases from J, the junction contained 10 bases not matched to a gene. CDR3 protein: CASSPRQGANGQYF. The CDR3 DNA reads TGTGCCAGCAGTCCCAGACAGGGGGCTAACGGGCAGTACTTC.

The chain couples TRBV30 to TRBJ1-4; 9 bases match TRBD1. Germline CDR1 GTSNPN, CDR2 SVGIG (reference sequence). CDR3 length: 15 amino acids. V lost 2 bases to trimming and J lost 5 bases; unmatched junction nucleotides: 6. The CDR3 sequence is CAWSFPGQGNEKLFF. For the CDR3, the DNA is TGTGCCTGGAGTTTTCCGGGACAGGGAAATGAAAAACTGTTTTTT.